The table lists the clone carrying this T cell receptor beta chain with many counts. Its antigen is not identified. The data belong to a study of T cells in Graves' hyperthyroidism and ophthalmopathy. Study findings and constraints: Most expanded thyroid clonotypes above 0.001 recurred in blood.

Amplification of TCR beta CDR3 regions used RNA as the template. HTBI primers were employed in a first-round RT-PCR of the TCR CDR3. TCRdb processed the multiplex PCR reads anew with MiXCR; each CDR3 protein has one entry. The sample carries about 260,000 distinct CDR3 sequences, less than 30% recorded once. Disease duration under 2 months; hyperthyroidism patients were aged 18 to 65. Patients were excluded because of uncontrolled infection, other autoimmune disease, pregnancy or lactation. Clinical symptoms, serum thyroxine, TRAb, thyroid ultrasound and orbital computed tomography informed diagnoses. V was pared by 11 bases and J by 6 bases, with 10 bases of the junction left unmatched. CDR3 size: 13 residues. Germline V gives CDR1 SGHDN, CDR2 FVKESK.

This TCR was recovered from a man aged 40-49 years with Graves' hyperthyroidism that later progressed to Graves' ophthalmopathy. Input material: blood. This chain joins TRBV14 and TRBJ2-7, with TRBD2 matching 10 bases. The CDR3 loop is CAVGSTSGTEQYF. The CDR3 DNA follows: TGTGCCGTCGGTAGTACTAGCGGGACCGAGCAGTACTTC.